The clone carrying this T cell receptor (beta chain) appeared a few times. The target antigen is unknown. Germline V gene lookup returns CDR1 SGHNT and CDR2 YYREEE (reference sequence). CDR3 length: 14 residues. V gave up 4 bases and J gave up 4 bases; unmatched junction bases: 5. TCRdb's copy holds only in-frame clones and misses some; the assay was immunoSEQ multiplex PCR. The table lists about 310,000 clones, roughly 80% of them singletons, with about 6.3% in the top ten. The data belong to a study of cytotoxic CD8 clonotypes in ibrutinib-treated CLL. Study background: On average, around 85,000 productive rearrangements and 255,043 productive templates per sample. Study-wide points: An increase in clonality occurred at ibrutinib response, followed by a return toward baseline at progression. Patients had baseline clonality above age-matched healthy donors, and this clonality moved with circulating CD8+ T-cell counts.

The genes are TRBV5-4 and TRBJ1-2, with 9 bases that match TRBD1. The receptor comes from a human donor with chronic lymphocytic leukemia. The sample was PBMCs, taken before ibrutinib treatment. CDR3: CASSPGTGSYGYTF. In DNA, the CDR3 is TGTGCCAGCAGCCCCGGGACAGGGTCCTATGGCTACACCTTC.